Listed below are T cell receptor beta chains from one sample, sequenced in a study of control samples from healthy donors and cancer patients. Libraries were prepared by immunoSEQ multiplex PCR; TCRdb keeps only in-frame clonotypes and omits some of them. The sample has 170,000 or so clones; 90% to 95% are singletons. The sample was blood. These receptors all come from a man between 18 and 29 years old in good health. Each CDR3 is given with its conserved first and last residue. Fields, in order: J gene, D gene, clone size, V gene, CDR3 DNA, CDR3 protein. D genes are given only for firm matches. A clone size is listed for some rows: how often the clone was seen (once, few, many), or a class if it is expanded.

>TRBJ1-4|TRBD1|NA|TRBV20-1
TGCAGTGCTCGTGGCTGGATCCGGGACAGAGACGCAACTAATGAAAAACTGTTTTTT
CSARGWIRDRDATNEKLFF
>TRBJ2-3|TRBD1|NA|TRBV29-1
TGCAGCGGAAGGGACAGGAGCACAGATACGCAGTATTTT
CSGRDRSTDTQYF
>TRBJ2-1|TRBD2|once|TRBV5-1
TGCGCCAGCAGCTTTAAGGCGGGGGGGTCTATCTACAATGAGCAGTTCTTC
CASSFKAGGSIYNEQFF
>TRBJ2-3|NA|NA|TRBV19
TGTGCCAGTAGGGGCACAGATACGCAGTATTTT
CASRGTDTQYF
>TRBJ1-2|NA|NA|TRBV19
TGTGCCAGTAGTATAGATTCGGACAGCTATGGCTACACCTTC
CASSIDSDSYGYTF
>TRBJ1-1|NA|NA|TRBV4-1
TGCGCCAGCAGCCAGGGTCAGATGAACACTGAAGCTTTCTTT
CASSQGQMNTEAFF
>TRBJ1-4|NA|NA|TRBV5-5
TGTGCCAGCAGCTTGAGGGGGGGGGCGAATGAAAAACTGTTTTTT
CASSLRGGANEKLFF
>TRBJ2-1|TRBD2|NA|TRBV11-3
TGTGCCAGCAGCAATCAAGGGCGGGGGGGTTCCTACAATGAGCAGTTCTTC
CASSNQGRGGSYNEQFF
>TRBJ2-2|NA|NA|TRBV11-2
TGTGCCAGCAGCTTGATATCGGGCACCGGGGAGCTGTTTTTT
CASSLISGTGELFF
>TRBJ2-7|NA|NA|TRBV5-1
TGCGCCAGCAGCCCCCATCTACAGGCGGACGAATACGAGCAGTACTTC
CASSPHLQADEYEQYF
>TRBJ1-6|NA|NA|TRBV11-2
TGTGCCAGCAGCTTAGACGGGACATACTCACCCCTCCACTTT
CASSLDGTYSPLHF
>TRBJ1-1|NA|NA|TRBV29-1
TGCAGCGTGGGGGATGGTATGAACACTGAAGCTTTCTTT
CSVGDGMNTEAFF
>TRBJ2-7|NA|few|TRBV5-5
TGTGCCAGCAGCTTGGAACGCAGCTCCTACGAGCAGTACTTC
CASSLERSSYEQYF
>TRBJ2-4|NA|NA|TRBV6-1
TGTGCCAGCAGTGAAGCCTCCAACGGGCTAGCCAAAAACATTCAGTACTTC
CASSEASNGLAKNIQYF
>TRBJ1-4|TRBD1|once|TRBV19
TGTGCCAGTGGAAAGGGACAGTGGGGTGAAAAACTGTTTTTT
CASGKGQWGEKLFF
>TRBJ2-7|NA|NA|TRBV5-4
TGTGCCAGCAGCTTGGCAGGGGCAAGCGAGCAGTACTTC
CASSLAGASEQYF
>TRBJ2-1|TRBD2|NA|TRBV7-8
TGTGCCAGCAGCTCCCAGCCTGAACCTTTGACTAGCGGGGGGTACAATGAGCAGTTCTTC
CASSSQPEPLTSGGYNEQFF
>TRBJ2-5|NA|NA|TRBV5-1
TGCGCCAGCAGCCTCGGGTCTCAAGAGGGTGAGACCCAGTACTTC
CASSLGSQEGETQYF
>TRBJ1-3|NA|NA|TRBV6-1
TGTGCCAGCAGTGAAGCGCTTCTTACAGGGTCGGGAAACACCATATATTTT
CASSEALLTGSGNTIYF
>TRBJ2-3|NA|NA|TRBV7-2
TGTGCCAGCAGCTCGTCTTGGGGGACCAATACAGATACGCAGTATTTT
CASSSSWGTNTDTQYF
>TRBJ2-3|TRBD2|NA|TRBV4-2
TGTGCCAGCAGCCAGGCTTCCGGGACTAGCTCAGATACGCAGTATTTT
CASSQASGTSSDTQYF
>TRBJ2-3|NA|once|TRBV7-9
TGTGCCAGCAGAGATAACACTGGGTACCCAGATACGCAGTATTTT
CASRDNTGYPDTQYF
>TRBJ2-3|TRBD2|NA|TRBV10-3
TGTGCCATCAGTGTAGGGACTAGCGGGGGGGTCACAGATACGCAGTATTTT
CAISVGTSGGVTDTQYF
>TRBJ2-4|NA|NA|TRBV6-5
TGTGCCAGCAGTTCCCAGGGGGGAAACATTCAGTACTTC
CASSSQGGNIQYF
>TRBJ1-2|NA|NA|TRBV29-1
TGCAGCGCCGGGGGGCCAAGGGACTATGGCTACACCTTC
CSAGGPRDYGYTF
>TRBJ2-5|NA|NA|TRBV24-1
TGTGCCACCAGTGATTTGTATGACCCAGGGACCCAGTACTTC
CATSDLYDPGTQYF
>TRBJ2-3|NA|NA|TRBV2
TGTGCCAGCAGTGACGGGGGCGCGACAGATACGCAGTATTTT
CASSDGGATDTQYF
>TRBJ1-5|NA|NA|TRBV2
TGTGCCAGCAGTACTACAGGATTTAGCAATCAGCCCCAGCATTTT
CASSTTGFSNQPQHF
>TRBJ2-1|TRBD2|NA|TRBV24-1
TGTGCCACCAGTGTTCCATTTAGCGGGGGGTCCTACAATGAGCAGTTCTTC
CATSVPFSGGSYNEQFF
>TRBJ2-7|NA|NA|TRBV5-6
TGTGCCAGCAGCTTGACAGGGTTCCCCTACGAGCAGTACTTC
CASSLTGFPYEQYF
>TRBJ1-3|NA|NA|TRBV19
TGTGCCAGTAGACAAGCGCAGGGAAACACCATATATTTT
CASRQAQGNTIYF
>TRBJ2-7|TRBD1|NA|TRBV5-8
TGTGCCAGCAGCTTGGGACAGGGCCTTTCAAACTACGAGCAGTACTTC
CASSLGQGLSNYEQYF
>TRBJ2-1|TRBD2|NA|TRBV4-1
TGCGCCAGCAGCCAAGGGACTAGCGGGGGGGTAGCCTACAATGAGCAGTTCTTC
CASSQGTSGGVAYNEQFF
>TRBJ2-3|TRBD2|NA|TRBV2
TGTGCCAGCGGGACTAGCGGGGACACAGATACGCAGTATTTT
CASGTSGDTDTQYF
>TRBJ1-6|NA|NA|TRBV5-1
TGCGCCAGCAGCTTGAACGTCGGGCCTACGGTCTATAATTCACCCCTCCACTTT
CASSLNVGPTVYNSPLHF
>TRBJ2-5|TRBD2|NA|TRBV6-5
TGTGCCAGCAGGCGGGGGATGCCAACGGAAGAGACCCAGTACTTC
CASRRGMPTEETQYF
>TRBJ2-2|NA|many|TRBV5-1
TGCGCCAGCAGCTTGGACTTTGGTGGGGAGCTGTTTTTT
CASSLDFGGELFF
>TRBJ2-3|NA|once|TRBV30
TGTGCCTGGAGCCCGGGACCCCGGGGCCTCCAGTATTTT
CAWSPGPRGLQYF
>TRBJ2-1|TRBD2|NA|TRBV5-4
TGTGCCAGCAGCTGGACTAGGGATGAGCAGTTCTTC
CASSWTRDEQFF
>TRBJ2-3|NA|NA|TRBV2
TGTGCCAGCATGCTAGAGTACAGCACAGATACGCAGTATTTT
CASMLEYSTDTQYF
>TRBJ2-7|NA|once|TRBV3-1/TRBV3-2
TGTGCCAGCAGCCAAGGGTCAGCCTACGAGCAGTACTTC
CASSQGSAYEQYF
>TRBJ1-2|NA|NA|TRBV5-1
TGCGCCAGCAGCTTGGATGACCCCGGACGGGGCTACACCTTC
CASSLDDPGRGYTF